The sequence of this T cell receptor beta chain was determined in a study of shared clonotypes between healthy human individuals. Study-wide background: Every donor yielded three CD4 naive, three CD4 memory, two CD8 naive and one CD8 memory plate. The study's findings and limits: Lower generation probabilities were found for non-shared clonotypes than for those shared by all four donors.

Germline CDR1 reads SGHTA; CDR2 reads FQGNSA. V lost 2 bases and J lost 2; bases outside the gene matches: 5. The CDR3 is 16 residues long. TCRdb keeps only in-frame clones here, not all; method: immunoSEQ multiplex PCR. This table holds under 1,100,000 clones, approximately 72% found once. In the case of this clone: Its antigen is undetermined.

The V gene is TRBV7-2, the J gene TRBJ2-3; 9 bases fit TRBD2. The receptor comes from a young man in good health. Sequences were obtained from memory CD4+ T cells sorted from blood. Subset given: CD45RA-negative fraction. DNA of the CDR3: TGTGCCAGCAGCTTATTCATAGCGGGAGCCACAGATACGCAGTATTTT. Protein: CASSLFIAGATDTQYF.